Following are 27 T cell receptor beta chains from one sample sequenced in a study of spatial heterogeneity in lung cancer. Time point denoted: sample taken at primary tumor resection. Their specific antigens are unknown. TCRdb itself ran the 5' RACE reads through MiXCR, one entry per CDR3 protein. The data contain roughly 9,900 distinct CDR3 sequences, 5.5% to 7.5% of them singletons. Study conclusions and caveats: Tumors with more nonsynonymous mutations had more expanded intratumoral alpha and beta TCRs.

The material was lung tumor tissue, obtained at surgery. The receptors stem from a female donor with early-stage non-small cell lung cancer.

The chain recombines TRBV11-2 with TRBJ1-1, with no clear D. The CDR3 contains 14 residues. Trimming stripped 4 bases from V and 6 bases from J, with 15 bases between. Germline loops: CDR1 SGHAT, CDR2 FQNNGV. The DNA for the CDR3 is TGTGCCAGCAGCTCGACAATCCTTGGTGCTGAAGCTTTCTTT. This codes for CASSSTILGAEAFF.

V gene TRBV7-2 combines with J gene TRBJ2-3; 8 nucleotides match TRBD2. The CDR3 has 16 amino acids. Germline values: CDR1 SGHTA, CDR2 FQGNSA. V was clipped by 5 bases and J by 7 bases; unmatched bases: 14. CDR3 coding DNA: TGTGCCAGCAGCGCCGGTCAAAGCGGGGGCCTAAATACGCAGTATTTT. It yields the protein CASSAGQSGGLNTQYF.

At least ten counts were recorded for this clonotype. CDR3 protein: CASSDRGVGNEQFF. The CDR3 DNA reads TGTGCCAGCAGTGATAGGGGAGTTGGGAATGAGCAGTTCTTC. V and J are TRBV6-1 and TRBJ2-1; D tentatively fits TRBD1 or TRBD2 (5 bases each). The CDR3 has 14 residues. Germline CDR1 is MNHNS and CDR2 is SASEGT. V shed 3 bases and J shed 7 bases, with 13 bases lying between them.

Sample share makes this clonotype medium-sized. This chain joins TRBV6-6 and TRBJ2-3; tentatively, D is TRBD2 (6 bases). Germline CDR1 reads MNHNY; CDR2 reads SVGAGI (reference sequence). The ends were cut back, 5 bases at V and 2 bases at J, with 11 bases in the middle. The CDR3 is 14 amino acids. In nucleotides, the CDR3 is TGTGCCAGCAGTCCCCGGGAGCCCACAGATACGCAGTATTTT. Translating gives CASSPREPTDTQYF.

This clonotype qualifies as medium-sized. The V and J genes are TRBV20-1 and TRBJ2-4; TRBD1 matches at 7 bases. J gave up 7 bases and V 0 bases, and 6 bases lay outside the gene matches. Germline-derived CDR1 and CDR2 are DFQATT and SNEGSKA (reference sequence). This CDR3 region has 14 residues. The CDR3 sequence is CSARDPTGANIQYF. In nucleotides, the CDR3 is TGCAGTGCTAGAGATCCCACAGGGGCGAACATTCAGTACTTC.

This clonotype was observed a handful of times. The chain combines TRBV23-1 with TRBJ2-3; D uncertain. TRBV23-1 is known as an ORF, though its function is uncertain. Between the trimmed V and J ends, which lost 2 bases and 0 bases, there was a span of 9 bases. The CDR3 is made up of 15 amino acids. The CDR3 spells CASSQVLSSTDTQYF. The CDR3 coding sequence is TGCGCCAGCAGTCAAGTGCTGTCTAGCACAGATACGCAGTATTTT.

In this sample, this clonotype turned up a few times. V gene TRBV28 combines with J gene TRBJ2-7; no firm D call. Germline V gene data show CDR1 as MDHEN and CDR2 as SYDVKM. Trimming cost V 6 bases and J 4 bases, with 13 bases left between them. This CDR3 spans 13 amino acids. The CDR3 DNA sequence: TGTGCCAGCAGACCGACAACCAGATACGAGCAGTACTTC. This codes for CASRPTTRYEQYF.

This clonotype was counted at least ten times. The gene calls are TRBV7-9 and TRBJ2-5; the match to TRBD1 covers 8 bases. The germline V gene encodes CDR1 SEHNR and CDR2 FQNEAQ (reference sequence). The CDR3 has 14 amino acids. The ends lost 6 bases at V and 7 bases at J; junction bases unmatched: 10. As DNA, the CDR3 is TGTGCCAGCAGTTCACAGGGGGTCCTAGGGACCCAGTACTTC. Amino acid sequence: CASSSQGVLGTQYF.

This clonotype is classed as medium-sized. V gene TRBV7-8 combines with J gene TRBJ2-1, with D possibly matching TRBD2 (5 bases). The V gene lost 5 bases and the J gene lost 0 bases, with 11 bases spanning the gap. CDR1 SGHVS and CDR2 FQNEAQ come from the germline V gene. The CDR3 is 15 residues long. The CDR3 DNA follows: TGTGCCAGCAGCCCCTACGGGGACTCCTACAATGAGCAGTTCTTC. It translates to CASSPYGDSYNEQFF.

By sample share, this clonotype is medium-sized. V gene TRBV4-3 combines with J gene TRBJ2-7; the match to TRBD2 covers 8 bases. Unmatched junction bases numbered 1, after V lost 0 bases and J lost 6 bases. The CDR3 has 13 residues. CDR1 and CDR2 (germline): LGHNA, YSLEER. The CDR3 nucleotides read TGCGCCAGCAGCCAAGATGGGACTAGCGAGCAGTACGTC. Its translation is CASSQDGTSEQYV.

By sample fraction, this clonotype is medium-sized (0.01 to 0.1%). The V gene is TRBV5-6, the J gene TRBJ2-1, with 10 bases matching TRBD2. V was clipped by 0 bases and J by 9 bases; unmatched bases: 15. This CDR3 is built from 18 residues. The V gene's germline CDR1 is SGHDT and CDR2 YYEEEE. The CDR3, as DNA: TGTGCCAGCAGCTTGGAGGGAATAGCGGGAGGACAACCGGGTGAGCAGTTCTTC. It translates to CASSLEGIAGGQPGEQFF.

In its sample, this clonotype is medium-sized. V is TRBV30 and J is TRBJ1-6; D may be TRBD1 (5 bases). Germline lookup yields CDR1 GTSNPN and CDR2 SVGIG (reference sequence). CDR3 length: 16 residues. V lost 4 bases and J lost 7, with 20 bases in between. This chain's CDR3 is CAWTLVEPGLNSPLHF. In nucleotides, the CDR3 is TGTGCCTGGACCCTCGTCGAACCGGGGCTCAATTCACCCCTCCACTTT.

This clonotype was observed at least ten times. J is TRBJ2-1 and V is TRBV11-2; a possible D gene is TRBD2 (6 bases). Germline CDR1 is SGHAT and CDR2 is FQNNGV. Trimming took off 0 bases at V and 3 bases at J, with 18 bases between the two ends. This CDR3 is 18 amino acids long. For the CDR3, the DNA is TGTGCCAGCAGCTTAGACCGGACGACGGGGGACCTCTACAATGAGCAGTTCTTC. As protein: CASSLDRTTGDLYNEQFF.

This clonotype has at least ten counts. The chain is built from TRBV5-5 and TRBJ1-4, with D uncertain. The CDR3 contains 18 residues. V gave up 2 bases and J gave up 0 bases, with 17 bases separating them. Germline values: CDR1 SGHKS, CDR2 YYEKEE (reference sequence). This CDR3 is CASSLSGQPKPTNEKLFF. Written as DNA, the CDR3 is TGTGCCAGCAGCTTATCTGGGCAGCCTAAACCAACTAATGAAAAACTGTTTTTT.

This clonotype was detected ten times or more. The CDR3 region is CASSLKAGQNSGNTIYF. For the CDR3, the DNA is TGTGCCAGCTCACTAAAAGCCGGGCAGAACTCTGGAAACACCATATATTTT. This rearrangement joins TRBV18 to TRBJ1-3; D unclear. CDR3 size: 17 residues. The germline CDR1 and CDR2 sequences are KGHSH and LQKENI. Trimming removed 4 bases from V and 0 bases from J, with 16 bases in between.

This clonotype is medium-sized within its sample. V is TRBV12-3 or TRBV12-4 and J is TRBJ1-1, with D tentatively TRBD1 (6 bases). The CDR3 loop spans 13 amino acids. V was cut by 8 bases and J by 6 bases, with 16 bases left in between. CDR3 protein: CASAPWGAPEAFF. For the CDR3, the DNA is TGTGCCAGCGCTCCCTGGGGGGCACCTGAAGCTTTCTTT.

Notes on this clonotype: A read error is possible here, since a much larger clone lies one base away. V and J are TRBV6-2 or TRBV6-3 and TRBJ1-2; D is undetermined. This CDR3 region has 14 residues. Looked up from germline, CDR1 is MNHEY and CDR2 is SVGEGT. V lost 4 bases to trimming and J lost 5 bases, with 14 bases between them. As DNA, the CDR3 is TGTGCCAGCAGTTGCTCGATGGGAGTTTATGGCTACACCTTC. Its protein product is CASSCSMGVYGYTF.

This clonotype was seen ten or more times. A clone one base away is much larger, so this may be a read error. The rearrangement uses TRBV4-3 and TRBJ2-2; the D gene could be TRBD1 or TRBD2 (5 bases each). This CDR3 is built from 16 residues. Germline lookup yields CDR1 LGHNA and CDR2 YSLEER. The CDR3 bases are TGCGCCAGCAGCCAAGACCTCCGACAGAACACCGGGGAGCCGTTTTTT. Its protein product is CASSQDLRQNTGEPFF.

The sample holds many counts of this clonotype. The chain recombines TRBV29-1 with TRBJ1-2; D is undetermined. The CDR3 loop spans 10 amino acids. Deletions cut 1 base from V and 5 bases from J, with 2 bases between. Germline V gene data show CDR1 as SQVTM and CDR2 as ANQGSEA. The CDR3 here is CSVEAYGYTF. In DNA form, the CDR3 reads TGCAGCGTTGAAGCTTATGGCTACACCTTC.

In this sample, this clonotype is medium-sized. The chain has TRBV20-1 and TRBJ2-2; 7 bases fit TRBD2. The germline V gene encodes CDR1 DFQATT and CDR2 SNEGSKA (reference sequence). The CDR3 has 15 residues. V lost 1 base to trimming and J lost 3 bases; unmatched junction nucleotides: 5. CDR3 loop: CSARVRGRYTGELFF. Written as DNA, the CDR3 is TGCAGTGCTAGAGTACGCGGGAGATACACCGGGGAGCTGTTTTTT.

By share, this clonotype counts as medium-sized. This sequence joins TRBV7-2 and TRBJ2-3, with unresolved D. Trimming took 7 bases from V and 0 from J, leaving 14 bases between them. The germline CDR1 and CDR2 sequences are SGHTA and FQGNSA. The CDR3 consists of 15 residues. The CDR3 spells CASTPGITSTDTQYF. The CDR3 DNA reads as TGTGCCAGCACACCTGGGATAACTAGCACAGATACGCAGTATTTT.

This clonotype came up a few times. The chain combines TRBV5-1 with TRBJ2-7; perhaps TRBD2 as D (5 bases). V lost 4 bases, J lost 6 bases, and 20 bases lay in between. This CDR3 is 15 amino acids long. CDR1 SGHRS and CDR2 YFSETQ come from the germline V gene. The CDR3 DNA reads TGCGCCAGCAGCGTACGATCGGCCCCTGCGGGCGAGCAGTACTTC. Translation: CASSVRSAPAGEQYF.

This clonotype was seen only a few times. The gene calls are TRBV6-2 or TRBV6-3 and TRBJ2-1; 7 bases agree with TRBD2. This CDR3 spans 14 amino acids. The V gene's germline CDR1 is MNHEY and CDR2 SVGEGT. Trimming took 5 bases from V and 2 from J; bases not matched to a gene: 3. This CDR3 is CASSPRGTYNEQFF. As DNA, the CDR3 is TGTGCCAGCAGTCCGCGGGGGACCTACAATGAGCAGTTCTTC.

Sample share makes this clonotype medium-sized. The CDR3 DNA reads TGCAGTGCTAGAGTTCCGGGGATGAACACTGAAGCTTTCTTT. Translating gives CSARVPGMNTEAFF. The genes are TRBV20-1 and TRBJ1-1; no clear D gene. The CDR3 totals 14 residues. CDR1 is DFQATT, CDR2 SNEGSKA, per germline (reference sequence). V was pared by 1 base and J by 0 bases, with 9 bases between.

The CDR3 protein is CASSPRPGGEQYV. CDR3 nucleotides: TGTGCCAGCAGCCCGCGTCCGGGAGGCGAGCAGTACGTC. The genes are TRBV11-2 and TRBJ2-7; 7 nucleotides match TRBD2. The J segment lost 6 bases and the V segment lost 5 bases, leaving 7 bases of the junction unmatched. The CDR3 spans 13 residues. From germline, CDR1 is SGHAT and CDR2 FQNNGV.

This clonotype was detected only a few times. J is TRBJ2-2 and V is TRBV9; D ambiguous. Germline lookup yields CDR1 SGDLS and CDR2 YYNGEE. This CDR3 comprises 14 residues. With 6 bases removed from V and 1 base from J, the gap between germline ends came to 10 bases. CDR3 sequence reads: CASTGPRNTGELFF. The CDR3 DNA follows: TGTGCCAGCACAGGACCCAGGAACACCGGGGAGCTGTTTTTT.

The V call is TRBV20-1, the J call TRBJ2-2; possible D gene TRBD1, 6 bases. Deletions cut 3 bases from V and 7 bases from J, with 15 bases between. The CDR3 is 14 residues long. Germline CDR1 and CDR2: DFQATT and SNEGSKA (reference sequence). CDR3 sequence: CSASPRGRIGELFF. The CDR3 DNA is TGCAGTGCTAGCCCCAGGGGCCGGATCGGGGAGCTGTTTTTT.